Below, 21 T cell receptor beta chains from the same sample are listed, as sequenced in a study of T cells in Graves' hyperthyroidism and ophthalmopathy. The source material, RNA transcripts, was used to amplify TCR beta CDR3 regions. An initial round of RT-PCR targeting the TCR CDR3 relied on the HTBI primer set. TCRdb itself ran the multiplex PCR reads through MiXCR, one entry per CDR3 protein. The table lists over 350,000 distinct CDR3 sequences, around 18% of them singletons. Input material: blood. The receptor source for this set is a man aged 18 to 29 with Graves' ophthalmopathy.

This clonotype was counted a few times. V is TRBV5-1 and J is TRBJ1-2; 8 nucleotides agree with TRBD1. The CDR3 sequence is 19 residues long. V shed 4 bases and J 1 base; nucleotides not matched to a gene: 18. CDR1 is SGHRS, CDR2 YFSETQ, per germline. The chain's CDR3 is CASSTQVATGGFSNYGYTF. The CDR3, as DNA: TGCGCCAGCAGCACACAAGTGGCAACAGGGGGTTTCAGTAACTATGGCTACACCTTC.

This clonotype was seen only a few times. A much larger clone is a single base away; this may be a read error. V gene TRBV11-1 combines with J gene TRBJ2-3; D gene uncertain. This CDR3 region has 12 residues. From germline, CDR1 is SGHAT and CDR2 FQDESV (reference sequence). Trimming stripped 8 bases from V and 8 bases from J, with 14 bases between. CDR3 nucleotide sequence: TGTGCCAGCGGTACCCGTTCCCCTACGCAGTATTTT. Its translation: CASGTRSPTQYF.

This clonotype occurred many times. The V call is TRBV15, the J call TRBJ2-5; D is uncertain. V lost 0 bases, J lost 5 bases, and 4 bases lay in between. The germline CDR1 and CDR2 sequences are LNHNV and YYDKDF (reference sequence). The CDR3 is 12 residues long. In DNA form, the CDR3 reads TGTGCCACCAGCAGAGACGTTGAGACCCAGTACTTC. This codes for CATSRDVETQYF.

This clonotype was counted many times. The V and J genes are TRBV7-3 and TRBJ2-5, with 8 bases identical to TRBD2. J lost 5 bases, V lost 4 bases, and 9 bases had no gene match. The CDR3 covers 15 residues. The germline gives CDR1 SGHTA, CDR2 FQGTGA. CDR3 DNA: TGTGCCAGCAGCTGGGGACTAGGAGAGGGGGAGACCCAGTACTTC. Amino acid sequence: CASSWGLGEGETQYF. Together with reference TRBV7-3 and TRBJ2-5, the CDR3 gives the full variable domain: GAGVSQTPSNKVTEKGKYVELRCDPISGHTALYWYRQSLGQGPEFLIYFQGTGAADDSGLPNDRFFAVRPEGSVSTLKIQRTERGDSAVYLCASSWGLGEGETQYFGPGTRLLVL.

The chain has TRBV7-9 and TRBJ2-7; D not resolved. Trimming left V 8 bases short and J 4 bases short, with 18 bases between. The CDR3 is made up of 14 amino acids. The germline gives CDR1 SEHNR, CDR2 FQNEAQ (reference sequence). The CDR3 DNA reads TGTGCCAGCGGGCCCACGGCACCTCTTTACGAGCAGTACTTC. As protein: CASGPTAPLYEQYF.

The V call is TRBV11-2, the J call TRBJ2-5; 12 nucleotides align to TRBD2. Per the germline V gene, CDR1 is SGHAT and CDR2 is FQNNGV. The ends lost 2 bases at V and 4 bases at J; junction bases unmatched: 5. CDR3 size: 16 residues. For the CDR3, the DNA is TGTGCCAGCAGCTTACCGACTAGCGGGGGCCGAGAGACCCAGTACTTC. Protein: CASSLPTSGGRETQYF. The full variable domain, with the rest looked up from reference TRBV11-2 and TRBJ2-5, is EAGVAQSPRYKIIEKRQSVAFWCNPISGHATLYWYQQILGQGPKLLIQFQNNGVVDDSQLPKDRFSAERLKGVDSTLKIQPAKLEDSAVYLCASSLPTSGGRETQYFGPGTRLLVL.

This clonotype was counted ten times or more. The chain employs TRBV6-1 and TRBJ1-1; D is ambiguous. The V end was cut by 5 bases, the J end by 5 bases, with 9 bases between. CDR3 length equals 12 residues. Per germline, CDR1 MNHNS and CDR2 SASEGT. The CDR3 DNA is TGTGCCAGCAGTCCACTGGGGACTGAAGCTTTCTTT. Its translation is CASSPLGTEAFF.

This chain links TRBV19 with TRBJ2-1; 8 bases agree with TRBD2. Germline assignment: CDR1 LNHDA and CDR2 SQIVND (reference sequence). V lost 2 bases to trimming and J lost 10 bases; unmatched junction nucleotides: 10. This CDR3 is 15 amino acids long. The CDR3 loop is CASSILAGTPREQFF. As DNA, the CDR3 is TGTGCCAGTAGTATATTAGCGGGGACTCCCCGCGAGCAGTTCTTC.

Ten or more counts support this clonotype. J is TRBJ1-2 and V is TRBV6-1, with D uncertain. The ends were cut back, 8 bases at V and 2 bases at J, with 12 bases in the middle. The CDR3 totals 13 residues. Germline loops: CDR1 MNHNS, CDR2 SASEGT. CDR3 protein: CASERMTNYGYTF. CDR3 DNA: TGTGCCAGCGAACGTATGACCAACTATGGCTACACCTTC.

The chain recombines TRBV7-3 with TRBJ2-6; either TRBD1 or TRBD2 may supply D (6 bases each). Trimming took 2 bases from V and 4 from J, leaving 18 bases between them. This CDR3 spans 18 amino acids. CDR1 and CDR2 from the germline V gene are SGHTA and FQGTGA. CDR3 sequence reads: CASSLEGGGATGANVLTF. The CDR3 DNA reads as TGTGCCAGCAGCTTAGAAGGAGGGGGAGCCACCGGGGCCAACGTCCTGACTTTC.

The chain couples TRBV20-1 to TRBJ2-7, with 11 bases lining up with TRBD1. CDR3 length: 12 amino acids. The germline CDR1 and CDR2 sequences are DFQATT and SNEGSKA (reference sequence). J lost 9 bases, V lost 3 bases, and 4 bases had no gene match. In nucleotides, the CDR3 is TGCAGTGCTAGGGGACAGGGGGATTCGCAGTACTTC. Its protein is CSARGQGDSQYF.

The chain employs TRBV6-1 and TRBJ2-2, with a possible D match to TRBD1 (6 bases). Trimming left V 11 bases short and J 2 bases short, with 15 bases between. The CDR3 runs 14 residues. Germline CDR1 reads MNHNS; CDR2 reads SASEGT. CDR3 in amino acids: CAGSGEVNTGELFF. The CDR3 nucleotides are TGTGCCGGCTCAGGGGAAGTCAACACCGGGGAGCTGTTTTTT.

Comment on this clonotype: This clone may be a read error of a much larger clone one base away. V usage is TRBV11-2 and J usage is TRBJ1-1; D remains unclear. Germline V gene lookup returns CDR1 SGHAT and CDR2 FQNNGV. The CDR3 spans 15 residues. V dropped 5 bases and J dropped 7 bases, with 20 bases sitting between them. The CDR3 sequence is CASSLFTQAEGEAFF. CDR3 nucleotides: TGTGCCAGCAGCCTGTTTACTCAAGCGGAGGGTGAAGCTTTCTTT. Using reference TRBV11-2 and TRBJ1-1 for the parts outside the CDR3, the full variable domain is EAGVAQSPRYKIIEKRQSVAFWCNPISGHATLYWYQQILGQGPKLLIQFQNNGVVDDSQLPKDRFSAERLKGVDSTLKIQPAKLEDSAVYLCASSLFTQAEGEAFFGQGTRLTVV.

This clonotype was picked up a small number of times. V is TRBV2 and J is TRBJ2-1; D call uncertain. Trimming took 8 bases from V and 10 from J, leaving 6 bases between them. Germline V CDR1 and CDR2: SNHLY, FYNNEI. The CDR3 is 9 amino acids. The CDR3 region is CASGFEQFF. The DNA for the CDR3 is TGTGCCAGCGGCTTCGAGCAGTTCTTC.

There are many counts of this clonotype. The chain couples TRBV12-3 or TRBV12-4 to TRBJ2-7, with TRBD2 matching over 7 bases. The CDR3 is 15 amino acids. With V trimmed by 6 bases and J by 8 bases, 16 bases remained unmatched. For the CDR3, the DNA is TGTGCCAGCAGGGCGGCTAGCGGAGGAACTACGAAGCAGTACTTC. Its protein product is CASRAASGGTTKQYF.

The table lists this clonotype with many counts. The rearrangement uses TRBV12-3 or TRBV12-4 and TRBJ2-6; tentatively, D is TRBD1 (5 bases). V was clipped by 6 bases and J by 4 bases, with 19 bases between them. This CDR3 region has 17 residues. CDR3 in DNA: TGTGCCAGCAGCCTCCGGACATGGGTTCCCGGGGCCAACGTCCTGACTTTC. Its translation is CASSLRTWVPGANVLTF.

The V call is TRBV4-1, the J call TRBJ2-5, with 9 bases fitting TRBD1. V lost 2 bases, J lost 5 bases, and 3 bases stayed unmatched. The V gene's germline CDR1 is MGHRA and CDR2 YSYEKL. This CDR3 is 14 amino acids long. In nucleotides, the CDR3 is TGCGCCAGCAGCCAATTGGGGACAGGGGAGACCCAGTACTTC. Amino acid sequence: CASSQLGTGETQYF.

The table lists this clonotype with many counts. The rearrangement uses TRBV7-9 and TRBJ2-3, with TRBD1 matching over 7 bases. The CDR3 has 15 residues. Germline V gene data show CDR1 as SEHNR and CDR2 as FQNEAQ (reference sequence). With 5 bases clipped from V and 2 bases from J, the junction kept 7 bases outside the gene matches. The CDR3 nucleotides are TGTGCCAGCAGCCAAAGCAGGGGGACCACAGATACGCAGTATTTT. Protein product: CASSQSRGTTDTQYF.

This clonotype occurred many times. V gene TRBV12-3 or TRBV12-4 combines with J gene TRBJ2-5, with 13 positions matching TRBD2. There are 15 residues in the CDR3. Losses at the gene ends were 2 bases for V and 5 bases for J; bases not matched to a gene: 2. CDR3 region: CASSLRLAGGETQYF. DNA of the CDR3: TGTGCCAGCAGTTTAAGACTAGCGGGGGGTGAGACCCAGTACTTC.

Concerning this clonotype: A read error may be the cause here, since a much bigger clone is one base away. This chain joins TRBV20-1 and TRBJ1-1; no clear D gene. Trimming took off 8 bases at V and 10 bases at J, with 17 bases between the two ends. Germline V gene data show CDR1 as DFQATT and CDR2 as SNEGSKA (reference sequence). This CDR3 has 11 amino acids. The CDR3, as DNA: TGCAGTTACCTTCAGGAACCCTTAGCTTTCTTT. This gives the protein CSYLQEPLAFF.

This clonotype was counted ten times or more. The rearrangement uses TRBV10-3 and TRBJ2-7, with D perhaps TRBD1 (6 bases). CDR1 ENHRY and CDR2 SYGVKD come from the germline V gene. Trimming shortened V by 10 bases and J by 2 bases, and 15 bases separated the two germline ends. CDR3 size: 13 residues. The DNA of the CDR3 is TGTGCCAACGGGCCAGGGGCGCCCTACGAGCAGTACTTC. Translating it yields CANGPGAPYEQYF.